Listed below are T cell receptor beta chains from one sample, sequenced in a study of regulatory T cells in long-lasting Graves disease. TCRdb processed the multiplex PCR reads anew with MiXCR; each CDR3 protein has one entry. The table has 400,000 to 500,000 distinct CDR3 sequences, around 17% seen once. Another study also made use of these data, one on T cells in Graves' hyperthyroidism and ophthalmopathy.

The sequencing here drew on peripheral blood mononuclear cells (PBMCs), taken at new diagnosis, from a patient treated with antithyroid drugs. The receptor source for this set is a woman younger than 35 with Graves disease. CDR3s include the opening cysteine and the closing phenylalanine or tryptophan. A D gene is named only where the DNA matches it firmly. Only some rows state a clone size, as once, few, many or a class for expanded clones.

v_call	d_call	j_call	clone_size	cdr3_aa	cdr3_nt
TRBV6-2/TRBV6-3	TRBD2	TRBJ2-1	few	CASSYPVGGAGDRDEQFF	TGTGCCAGCAGTTACCCGGTCGGCGGAGCGGGAGATCGGGATGAGCAGTTCTTC
TRBV5-6	-	TRBJ2-2	many	CASSFGQHTGELFF	TGTGCCAGCAGCTTCGGACAGCACACCGGGGAGCTGTTTTTT
TRBV7-2	-	TRBJ2-1	many	CASSPAWNEQFF	TGTGCCAGCAGCCCTGCTTGGAATGAGCAGTTCTTC
TRBV12-5	-	TRBJ2-3	few	CASGLVGADTQYF	TGTGCTAGTGGTTTGGTAGGGGCAGATACGCAGTATTTT
TRBV3-1	-	TRBJ2-7	few	CACSQVGQPKQYF	TGTGCCTGCAGCCAAGTCGGCCAGCCGAAACAGTACTTC
TRBV28	-	TRBJ2-5	many	CASSLGPDQETQYF	TGTGCCAGCAGTTTAGGTCCCGACCAAGAGACCCAGTACTTC
TRBV11-3	-	TRBJ2-2	many	CASRGRDTGELFF	TGTGCCAGCAGGGGCAGGGACACCGGGGAGCTGTTTTTT
TRBV7-8	-	TRBJ1-6	many	CASSLMGQSNSPLHF	TGTGCCAGCAGCTTAATGGGACAAAGTAATTCACCCCTCCACTTT
TRBV4-1	-	TRBJ1-1	many	CASSQGWGGDTEAFF	TGCGCCAGCAGCCAAGGTTGGGGGGGGGACACTGAAGCTTTCTTT
TRBV6-2/TRBV6-3	-	TRBJ2-7	few	CASSYTTGHASSYEQYF	TGTGCCAGCAGTTATACCACGGGACACGCGAGCTCCTACGAGCAGTACTTC
TRBV20-1	TRBD2	TRBJ2-3	many	CSAAIAGGRVTQYF	TGCAGTGCTGCCATAGCGGGAGGGAGGGTTACGCAGTATTTT
TRBV4-3	TRBD1	TRBJ1-1	many	CASSQGGQGRTEAFF	TGCGCCAGCAGCCAAGGCGGACAGGGTCGTACTGAAGCTTTCTTT
TRBV20-1	-	TRBJ1-5	many	CSACPTGHSNQPQHF	TGCAGTGCTTGCCCGACGGGGCATAGCAATCAGCCCCAGCATTTT
TRBV20-1	TRBD1	TRBJ2-7	-	CSARPNRGSYEQYF	TGCAGTGCTAGGCCCAACAGGGGCTCCTACGAGCAGTACTTC
TRBV6-2/TRBV6-3	-	TRBJ1-1	-	CASTPDGKNTEAFF	TGTGCCAGCACCCCCGACGGGAAGAACACTGAAGCTTTCTTT
TRBV9	TRBD1	TRBJ1-1	-	CASSTPPGTGDVNTEAFF	TGTGCCAGCAGTACCCCGCCAGGGACAGGTGACGTGAACACTGAAGCTTTCTTT
TRBV12-3/TRBV12-4	TRBD1	TRBJ1-1	many	CASSLGGTGEAFF	TGTGCCAGCAGTTTGGGGGGGACAGGTGAAGCTTTCTTT
TRBV19	TRBD1	TRBJ1-5	-	CASSPHRGLSRNQPQHF	TGTGCCAGTAGTCCACACAGGGGCTTGTCTCGCAATCAGCCCCAGCATTTT
TRBV28	-	TRBJ1-5	few	CASSIGIQGSPQHF	TGTGCCAGCAGCATAGGGATTCAGGGCTCTCCCCAGCATTTT
TRBV7-3	-	TRBJ2-7	many	CASSLTASSSIYEQYF	TGTGCCAGCAGCTTAACTGCCTCCTCCTCGATTTACGAGCAGTACTTC
TRBV12-3/TRBV12-4	-	TRBJ2-3	-	CASAYGISSTDTQYF	TGTGCCAGCGCCTATGGGATCTCTAGCACAGATACGCAGTATTTT
TRBV6-2/TRBV6-3	TRBD2	TRBJ2-1	-	CASSYTPAGYNEQFF	TGTGCCAGCAGTTACACCCCAGCGGGATACAATGAGCAGTTCTTC
TRBV7-2	-	TRBJ1-2	many	CASSLDRGGSFGYTF	TGTGCCAGCAGCTTAGATAGAGGAGGAAGTTTTGGCTACACCTTC
TRBV20-1	-	TRBJ2-7	many	CSAREVTVIYEQYF	TGCAGTGCTAGAGAGGTGACGGTAATCTACGAGCAGTACTTC
TRBV6-5	-	TRBJ2-7	few	CASSYSGDTYEQYF	TGTGCCAGCAGTTACTCGGGGGACACCTACGAGCAGTACTTC
TRBV7-3	-	TRBJ2-1	-	CASSSVGYNEQFF	TGTGCCAGTAGTTCCGTCGGATACAATGAGCAGTTCTTC
TRBV4-2	-	TRBJ2-1	-	CASSHLSNSYNEQFF	TGTGCCAGCAGCCACCTCTCAAACTCCTACAATGAGCAGTTCTTC